These 6 T cell receptor beta chains originate from one sample sequenced in a study of blood T cell repertoires in COVID-19. The repertoire was sequenced with immunoSEQ multiplex PCR; TCRdb's copy has only in-frame clones and lacks some. The sample holds roughly 250,000 clones, 75% to 95% seen once. The source material was PBMCs or T cells enriched from blood (not recorded which). The source of these receptors is a woman aged 18 to 35 who had recovered from COVID-19.

This clone appeared once. J is TRBJ2-4 and V is TRBV28, with D perhaps TRBD2 (5 bases). The CDR3 runs 15 residues. V was shortened by 5 bases and J by 2 bases, with 13 bases between the two germline ends. Germline lookup yields CDR1 MDHEN and CDR2 SYDVKM. The CDR3: CASSPPAGTKNIQYF. CDR3 bases: TGTGCCAGCAGTCCACCCGCGGGCACCAAAAACATTCAGTACTTC.

This clone was recorded once. V is TRBV27 and J is TRBJ1-4; D may be TRBD1 (5 bases). V lost 3 bases, J lost 0 bases, and 14 bases lay in between. The CDR3 loop spans 17 amino acids. Germline V gene sequence: CDR1 MNHEY, CDR2 SMNVEV (reference sequence). The CDR3 reads CASSFGPGGATNEKLFF. The CDR3 DNA reads TGTGCCAGCAGTTTTGGGCCGGGGGGGGCAACTAATGAAAAACTGTTTTTT.

This sequence joins TRBV7-2 and TRBJ1-2, with 7 bases aligning to TRBD1. CDR3 length: 14 residues. Germline CDR1 reads SGHTA; CDR2 reads FQGNSA. The ends lost 5 bases at V and 4 bases at J; junction bases unmatched: 7. The CDR3 sequence is CASSSAGTVYGYTF. The CDR3, as DNA: TGTGCCAGCAGCAGCGCCGGGACAGTCTATGGCTACACCTTC.

The chain has TRBV5-8 and TRBJ1-4; weak D call: TRBD1 (5 bases). The CDR3 extends over 17 amino acids. V was cut by 4 bases and J by 8 bases, with 24 bases left in between. The germline gives CDR1 SGHTS, CDR2 YDEGEE. CDR3 sequence: CASSIVRVGSSREKLFF. CDR3 nucleotide sequence: TGTGCCAGCAGCATCGTCAGGGTTGGCTCCTCAAGGGAAAAACTGTTTTTT.

V and J are TRBV4-2 and TRBJ2-5, with 11 bases aligning to TRBD2. Germline lookup yields CDR1 LGHNA and CDR2 YNFKEQ. The CDR3 runs to 16 residues. With 1 base clipped from V and 1 base from J, the junction kept 2 bases outside the gene matches. The CDR3 sequence is CASSQGGTSGQETQYF. CDR3 DNA sequence: TGTGCCAGCAGCCAAGGAGGGACTAGCGGCCAAGAGACCCAGTACTTC.

The V call is TRBV19, the J call TRBJ1-2, with 9 bases lining up with TRBD1. The CDR3 is 13 residues long. V lost 6 bases and J lost 2; bases outside the gene matches: 1. Germline V gene data show CDR1 as LNHDA and CDR2 as SQIVND (reference sequence). The chain's CDR3 is CASRGQGNYGYTF. CDR3 nucleotide sequence: TGTGCCAGTAGAGGACAGGGGAACTATGGCTACACCTTC. Full variable domain (rest looked up from reference TRBV19 and TRBJ1-2): DGGITQSPKYLFRKEGQNVTLSCEQNLNHDAMYWYRQDPGQGLRLIYYSQIVNDFQKGDIAEGYSVSREKKESFPLTVTSAQKNPTAFYLCASRGQGNYGYTFGSGTRLTVV.